This T cell receptor (beta chain) was sequenced during a study of blood T cell repertoires in COVID-19. Study summary: Both acute and convalescent COVID-19 samples were obtained from the United States, Italy and Spain. In each case, the material was cDNA or gDNA derived from T cells, B-cell-depleted T cells, or PBMCs.

Under the authors' procedure: Amplification with reference gene primers provided the estimates of nucleated cell counts. Sequencing was performed with immunoSEQ multiplex PCR; in TCRdb, only in-frame clones are kept and a portion is missing. The V and J calls and clone size come from that table; D and trimming were worked out from the DNA. The sample includes around 190,000 clones, roughly 82% seen only once; the top ten take around 8%. It was during active infection that Seattle patients were enrolled and then longitudinally followed. The source is a woman aged 60-75 years with COVID-19, enrolled during active disease. Sample: peripheral blood.

Here the CDR3 DNA reads TGTGCCAGCACCCGACAGGGCTCTGGAAACACCATATATTTT. Translating gives CASTRQGSGNTIYF. The rearrangement links TRBV6-6 to TRBJ1-3; 7 bases match TRBD1. The V gene's germline CDR1 is MNHNY and CDR2 SVGAGI (reference sequence). CDR3 length equals 14 residues. V was clipped by 7 bases and J by 0 bases; unmatched bases: 3.